The source of this T cell receptor beta chain is a study of T cells in tuberculosis (dated by TCRdb to 2016 to 2019). A note on the overall study: In the study, CD1B tetramers and high-throughput TCR immunosequencing were combined to characterize T cells specific for the mycobacterial lipid antigen glucose monomycolate (GMM). A South African clinical cohort compared IGRA-negative adolescents, IGRA-positive adolescents with latent tuberculosis and adults with active tuberculosis, more than 9 per group. PBMC from active tuberculosis patients were archived either before standard anti-tuberculosis treatment began or within 7 days of its start. Overall study outcomes, separate from this receptor: The smaller NN-distances in active tuberculosis patients were driven in part by shorter CDR3-alpha lengths, while the difference seen for TCR-beta was not statistically significant. An accuracy of 87% (AUROC 0.90) was reached by a classifier using the diverse GMM-specific repertoire, compared with 70% accuracy when GEM motif frequencies were used. Clinical samples were chosen by availability of cryopreserved specimens, and active tuberculosis cases were adults while controls were adolescents. Compared with IGRA-negative controls, TCR-alpha repertoires from active tuberculosis had smaller mean NN-distances to GMM-specific TCRs, which suggests clonal expansion of these TCRs.

TCR libraries were generated with the immunoSEQ multiplex PCR assay, using TCR-beta and/or TCR-alpha/delta assays for each sample. The Illumina high-throughput platform was used to sequence the amplified TCR libraries. The original pipeline was this. Clustering and dimensionality reduction relied on pairwise TCRdist distances among GMM-specific receptors from T cells that were either sorted ex vivo or expanded in vitro. Each clinical repertoire received a mean NN-distance score, defined as the average TCRdist to the nearest 10% of tetramer-positive reference sequences. To compute GEM TCR motif frequency, the fraction of unique TCRs matching known GEM sequences by V/J usage and CDR3 length was calculated. Active tuberculosis was classified by linear discriminant analysis with leave-one-out cross-validation, implemented in scikit-learn. TCRdb retrieved this table from immuneACCESS and kept in-frame rearrangements only. Not all clones are present; in checked studies, unresolved V genes account for under half, and no reason is known for the remainder. That table furnishes V, J and clone size, whereas the DNA furnished D and trimming. The sample table holds around 30,000 clones, of which 80% to 95% were seen once. The ten biggest clones cover approximately 10% of the sample.

Worth noting for this clone: What antigen it recognizes has not been identified. No base quality information exists; no much larger clone differs at one position.

Taken from cysteine to phenylalanine, the CDR3 has 13 residues. Left in the record is the CDR3 DNA by itself, 39 bases read in frame from the first base. The germline V gene (reference sequence) provides CDR1 GTSNPN and CDR2 SVGIG. V and J are truncated by 0 bases and 7 bases respectively, leaving an intervening sequence of 13 bases. Explained via the paper, the time point label denotes: new active TB diagnosis, blood taken before or within 7 days of starting treatment. The patients with active tuberculosis were newly diagnosed, HIV-seronegative South African adults aged 18 years or older. Confirmation of active tuberculosis was obtained by positive sputum smear microscopy and/or positive M. tuberculosis culture. Immunosequencing of unsorted cryopreserved PBMC covered, on average, around 96,000 T cells per clinical donor.

The chain uses TRBV30 and TRBJ2-7; 5 matching bases give a weak D call of TRBD2. The input for sequencing was PBMCs, taken at tuberculosis diagnosis. The receptor's source is an adult with tuberculosis. In nucleotide form, the sequence is TGTGCCTGGAGTGTACTAGGTGCATCGGAGCAGTACTTC. Translation gives CAWSVLGASEQYF. With the rest looked up from the reference TRBV30 and TRBJ2-7 genes rather than sequenced, the full variable domain is SQTIHQWPATLVQPVGSPLSLECTVEGTSNPNLYWYRQAAGRGLQLLFYSVGIGQISSEVPQNLSASRPQDRQFILSSKKLLLSDSGFYLCAWSVLGASEQYFGPGTRLTVT.